A selection of T cell receptor beta chains follows, all from one sample in a study of T cell responses to AZD1222 COVID-19 vaccine. Libraries were prepared by immunoSEQ multiplex PCR; TCRdb keeps only in-frame clonotypes and omits some of them. This sample has around 110,000 clones, with 92% found just once. The input for sequencing was peripheral blood, taken 28 days after the second AZD1222 dose. These receptors all come from an adult who received the AZD1222 COVID-19 vaccine. Each CDR3 is given with its conserved first and last residue. D genes are given only for firm matches. The size entry is marked missing in some rows and otherwise reads once, few, many or a size class.

>.|.|TRBJ1-2|11|TRBV12-3/TRBV12-4
CASTYRLSYTF
TGTGCCAGCACCTACAGGCTGAGCTACACCTTC
>.|.|TRBJ2-7|15|TRBV6-1
CASSERELARGGQYF
TGTGCCAGCAGTGAGAGGGAACTAGCCCGTGGAGGGCAGTACTTC
>.|.|TRBJ2-4|18|TRBV19
CASSIWLGFPGAKNIQYF
TGTGCCAGTAGTATCTGGCTGGGCTTTCCGGGAGCCAAAAACATTCAGTACTTC
>TRBD1|.|TRBJ2-5|15|TRBV7-9
CASSRTGTGGETQYF
TGTGCCAGCAGCCGAACCGGGACAGGGGGGGAGACCCAGTACTTC
>TRBD1|.|TRBJ1-1|15|TRBV30
CACSQGQGARTEAFF
TGTGCCTGTTCCCAGGGACAGGGGGCAAGGACTGAAGCTTTCTTT
>.|.|TRBJ1-4|16|TRBV6-2/TRBV6-3
CASSPGVLSANEKLFF
TGTGCCAGCAGCCCTGGGGTACTTTCAGCTAATGAAAAACTGTTTTTT
>TRBD2|.|TRBJ2-3|17|TRBV5-4
CASSLGISGEGTDTQYF
TGTGCCAGCAGCTTGGGGATTAGCGGGGAGGGCACAGATACGCAGTATTTT
>.|.|TRBJ1-2|14|TRBV6-5
CASSFREVGYGYTF
TGTGCCAGCAGTTTCAGGGAAGTCGGCTATGGCTACACCTTC
>.|once|TRBJ1-4|15|TRBV27
CASRPGLSREQKLFF
TGTGCCAGCAGGCCGGGACTTTCTCGCGAACAGAAACTGTTTTTT
>TRBD1|.|TRBJ2-1|15|TRBV5-1
CASSITGDTYNEQFF
TGCGCCAGCAGCATTACAGGGGACACCTACAATGAGCAGTTCTTC
>.|.|TRBJ2-7|14|TRBV10-3
CAISESTAGNEQYF
TGTGCCATCAGTGAGTCGACGGCCGGAAACGAGCAGTACTTC
>.|.|TRBJ1-5|15|TRBV4-2
CASSQDSGPHQPQHF
TGTGCCAGCAGCCAAGATTCAGGGCCCCATCAGCCCCAGCATTTT
>TRBD2|.|TRBJ2-1|17|TRBV7-6
CASSLGGTSSSYNEQFF
TGTGCCAGCAGCTTGGGGGGGACTTCGAGCTCCTACAATGAGCAGTTCTTC
>.|.|TRBJ1-5|15|TRBV9
CASSSSDGLGQPQHF
TGTGCCAGCAGCTCCTCGGACGGTCTCGGACAGCCCCAGCATTTT
>TRBD2|.|TRBJ2-1|16|TRBV4-1
CASSPIAGGGYNEQFF
TGCGCCAGCAGTCCCATAGCGGGAGGGGGGTACAATGAGCAGTTCTTC
>TRBD1|once|TRBJ1-5|14|TRBV7-2
CASSHGQANQPQHF
TGTGCCAGCAGCCACGGACAGGCAAATCAGCCCCAGCATTTT
>.|.|TRBJ1-3|17|TRBV5-6
CASSPLGGVPTGNTIYF
TGTGCCAGCAGCCCTCTCGGGGGGGTTCCTACTGGAAACACCATATATTTT
>.|.|TRBJ1-5|15|TRBV19
CASSITSGVRQPQHF
TGTGCCAGTAGTATAACCTCAGGGGTCCGTCAGCCCCAGCATTTT